One and the same sample provided the 13 T cell receptor beta chains below, sequenced in a study of siplizumab effects on memory and regulatory T cells. The table came from immunoSEQ multiplex PCR; TCRdb's copy has only in-frame clones and leaves some out. The sample carries some 97,000 clones, about 95% recorded once. Input material: non-Treg CD4+ T cells sorted from blood. The receptors stem from a human donor in good health.

CDR3 DNA: TGCAGCGTTGCCCCGACGCCTGGGGGCACTGAAGCTTTCTTT. This sequence encodes CSVAPTPGGTEAFF. The chain employs TRBV29-1 and TRBJ1-1; maybe TRBD1 (5 bases). The CDR3 runs to 14 residues. V gave up 4 bases and J gave up 4 bases, with 16 bases separating them. Germline V gives CDR1 SQVTM, CDR2 ANQGSEA.

The chain combines TRBV7-8 with TRBJ2-1, with a tentative D call TRBD1 (5 bases). The CDR3 is 12 residues long. Trimming shortened V by 4 bases and J by 10 bases, and 11 bases separated the two germline ends. From germline, CDR1 is SGHVS and CDR2 FQNEAQ. CDR3 residues: CASSSAAGEQFF. CDR3 bases: TGTGCCAGCAGCTCGGCGGCAGGGGAGCAGTTCTTC.

The J gene is TRBJ1-6, the V gene TRBV7-3; weak D call: TRBD1 (6 bases). Germline CDR1 is SGHTA and CDR2 is FQGTGA. The V gene lost 4 bases and the J gene lost 4 bases, with 11 bases spanning the gap. The CDR3 sequence is 15 residues long. CDR3 sequence: CASSSGDTYNSPLHF. The CDR3 DNA is TGTGCCAGCAGCTCCGGGGACACTTATAATTCACCCCTCCACTTT. The whole variable domain, filled in from reference TRBV7-3 and TRBJ1-6, reads GAGVSQTPSNKVTEKGKYVELRCDPISGHTALYWYRQSLGQGPEFLIYFQGTGAADDSGLPNDRFFAVRPEGSVSTLKIQRTERGDSAVYLCASSSGDTYNSPLHFGNGTRLTVT.

With regard to this clone: One end of the junction varies from germline; a read error may be responsible. The V call is TRBV5-1, the J call TRBJ2-2; D remains ambiguous. The CDR3 is 13 amino acids. The germline V gene encodes CDR1 SGHRS and CDR2 YFSETQ. The CDR3 nucleotides read TGCGTCAGCAGCTTGGGGAACACCGGGGAGCTGTTTTTT. Encoded protein: CVSSLGNTGELFF.

The rearrangement uses TRBV12-5 and TRBJ2-2; TRBD2 is a possible D gene (6 bases). The ends were cut back, 3 bases at V and 3 bases at J, with 14 bases in the middle. Per the germline V gene, CDR1 is LGHNT and CDR2 is FRNRAP. This CDR3 comprises 16 residues. CDR3 coding DNA: TGTGCTAGTGGTTTAGTCTCGGGACTCTACACCGGGGAGCTGTTTTTT. Translated: CASGLVSGLYTGELFF.

J is TRBJ2-7 and V is TRBV6-5, with D unclear. The CDR3 spans 12 residues. The germline CDR1 and CDR2 sequences are MNHEY and SVGAGI. The V end lost 6 bases, the J end lost 5 bases, and 11 bases lay between the germline ends. In nucleotides, the CDR3 is TGTGCCAGCAGCCGTTCCTTCGACGAGCAGTACTTC. Its translation is CASSRSFDEQYF.

CDR3 coding DNA: TGTGCCAGTAGTCCGACTTGGACTAGCGGGGTCAATGAGCAGTTCTTC. Its protein product is CASSPTWTSGVNEQFF. The chain couples TRBV19 to TRBJ2-1, with 12 bases aligning to TRBD2. V shed 5 bases and J 6 bases; nucleotides not matched to a gene: 8. The germline V gene has CDR1 LNHDA and CDR2 SQIVND (reference sequence). The CDR3 contains 16 residues.

This chain uses TRBV21-1 with TRBJ2-5; the listed D gene, TRBD1, was not tested against the DNA. TRBV21-1 is listed as a pseudogene. The CDR3 extends over 18 amino acids. The DNA for the CDR3 is TGTGCCAGCAGCAAAGCGTATCGGGGACATTGGGGCGGAGAGACCCAGTACTTC. Amino acid sequence: CASSKAYRGHWGGETQYF.

The sample holds one count of this clone. The chain employs TRBV5-1 and TRBJ2-5, with 9 nucleotides matching TRBD1. Per the germline V gene, CDR1 is SGHRS and CDR2 is YFSETQ. This CDR3 has 13 residues. V was clipped by 5 bases and J by 5 bases; unmatched bases: 4. The CDR3 reads CASSFGQGETQYF. The CDR3 region has the DNA TGCGCCAGCAGTTTTGGACAGGGGGAGACCCAGTACTTC.

The chain couples TRBV19 to TRBJ1-1; 12 nucleotides align to TRBD1. V shed 5 bases and J 11 bases; nucleotides not matched to a gene: 9. The CDR3 is 14 residues long. CDR1 is LNHDA and CDR2 is SQIVND in the germline V gene (reference sequence). The DNA of the CDR3 is TGTGCCAGTAGTCAAACCGGGACAGGGGGCCCCGCTTTCTTT. It translates to CASSQTGTGGPAFF.

V is TRBV5-5 and J is TRBJ2-1; tentative D call: TRBD1 (6 bases). Germline V lookup: CDR1 SGHKS, CDR2 YYEKEE (reference sequence). The CDR3 totals 14 residues. Trimming took 5 bases from V and 3 from J, leaving 12 bases between them. This chain's CDR3 is CASSAGTNYNEQFF. In nucleotides, the CDR3 is TGTGCCAGCAGTGCCGGGACAAACTACAATGAGCAGTTCTTC.

The chain couples TRBV11-2 to TRBJ1-4; perhaps TRBD1 as D (5 bases). In germline, CDR1 is SGHAT, CDR2 FQNNGV. The CDR3 totals 16 residues. Between the trimmed V and J ends, which lost 1 base and 3 bases, there was a span of 12 bases. As DNA, the CDR3 is TGTGCCAGCAGCTTAGTTCAGGGTCTGGCTAATGAAAAACTGTTTTTT. Protein sequence: CASSLVQGLANEKLFF.

This rearrangement joins TRBV6-6 to TRBJ2-1; D call uncertain. The CDR3 is 13 residues long. The germline V gene encodes CDR1 MNHNY and CDR2 SVGAGI (reference sequence). The germline V and J ends were trimmed by 0 bases and 14 bases, with 14 bases remaining between them. In nucleotides, the CDR3 is TGTGCCAGCAGTTACTCTTCGCTAGGCGTTGAGTTCTTC. This gives the protein CASSYSSLGVEFF.